This is a list of T cell receptor beta chains from one sample in a study of T cells in Graves' hyperthyroidism and ophthalmopathy. MiXCR, run by TCRdb on the multiplex PCR reads, gives a single entry per CDR3 protein. The sample has 650,000 to 700,000 distinct CDR3 sequences, approximately 15% seen once; the top ten hold around a sixth. The sequencing input was blood. These receptors were obtained from a man aged 50 to 60 with Graves' hyperthyroidism. Both conserved end residues are part of each CDR3. D genes are given only for firm matches. Clone size is stated in some rows and not others, as once, few, many or a class when expanded.

V	size	J	D	length	DNA	CDR3
TRBV10-2	.	TRBJ1-1	.	14	TGCGCCAGCAGTGATTCCAGGGGTGGGACTGAAGCTTTCTTT	CASSDSRGGTEAFF
TRBV7-9	.	TRBJ2-1	TRBD2	17	TGTGCCAGCAGCCCCGATAGCGGGAGGCCCACAATGGATGAGCAGTTCTTC	CASSPDSGRPTMDEQFF
TRBV28	many	TRBJ1-2	.	11	TGTGCCAGCATCTCGGGGGCTGGCTACACCTTC	CASISGAGYTF
TRBV20-1	.	TRBJ1-6	.	15	TGCAGTGCTAGAGATACCTTACCGGGGGATTCACCCCTCCACTTT	CSARDTLPGDSPLHF
TRBV15	few	TRBJ2-2	.	14	TGTGCCACCAGCAGAGATATGAACACCGGGGAGCTGTTTTTT	CATSRDMNTGELFF
TRBV7-9	few	TRBJ2-3	TRBD2	15	TGTGCCAGCAGCTTCTCTCTAGCGGGCACAGATACGCAGTATTTT	CASSFSLAGTDTQYF
TRBV29-1	.	TRBJ2-3	TRBD2	17	TGCAGCGTTGATACTAGCGGGGGATCCCGCCGATATGATACGCAGTATTTT	CSVDTSGGSRRYDTQYF
TRBV28	many	TRBJ1-5	TRBD1	18	TGTGCCAGCAGACTGACACAGGGGGCCCGGGGTAGCAATCAGCCCCAGCATTTT	CASRLTQGARGSNQPQHF
TRBV5-1	many	TRBJ2-4	.	13	TGCGCCAGCAGCGTGACAGGACAAAACATTCAGTACTTC	CASSVTGQNIQYF
TRBV2	many	TRBJ1-1	.	11	TGTGCCCCCCAGCAGAACACTGAAGCTTTCTTT	CAPQQNTEAFF
TRBV28	few	TRBJ1-6	TRBD1	15	TGTGCCAGCAGGTCACAGGGGGCTTATAATTCACCCCTCCACTTT	CASRSQGAYNSPLHF
TRBV10-3	.	TRBJ2-7	.	12	TGTGCCATCAGTGAGACCCATTACGAGCAGTACTTC	CAISETHYEQYF
TRBV10-3	.	TRBJ2-7	.	13	TGTGCCATCCGGGACGCCCAGACCTACGAGCAGTACTTC	CAIRDAQTYEQYF
TRBV27	many	TRBJ2-7	TRBD2	16	TGTGCCAGCTCCGAACTTTACGGACTAGCGGGAGGCGAGCAGTACTTC	CASSELYGLAGGEQYF
TRBV20-1	.	TRBJ2-4	TRBD2	14	TGCAGTGCAACCCGGGGCGGGGGCAAAAACATTCAGTACTTC	CSATRGGGKNIQYF
TRBV24-1	.	TRBJ1-2	.	13	TGTGCCACGCAAGAGGGGTACGGAGAAGGCTACACCTTC	CATQEGYGEGYTF
TRBV29-1	.	TRBJ1-1	.	12	TGCAGCGGCTCAGGGTGGGACACTGAAGCTTTCTTT	CSGSGWDTEAFF
TRBV11-2	.	TRBJ2-1	TRBD2	17	TGTGCCAGCAGCTTACGTGGGACTAGCGGGAGGGCCCATGAGCAGTTCTTC	CASSLRGTSGRAHEQFF
TRBV2	many	TRBJ1-6	TRBD1	14	TGTGCCAGCAGGACAGGGGTAGAGAATTCACCCCTCCACTTT	CASRTGVENSPLHF
TRBV7-2	.	TRBJ2-1	TRBD2	15	TGTGCCAGCAGTGACCTAGGGACTATAAACAATGAGCAGCTCTTC	CASSDLGTINNEQLF
TRBV5-5	.	TRBJ1-2	TRBD1	15	TGTGCCAGCAGCTTGGCAGGGGGCAAGGTCTATGGCTACACCTTC	CASSLAGGKVYGYTF
TRBV15	.	TRBJ1-4	.	14	TGTGCCACCAGCAGCGACATGTTGAACGAAAAACTGTTTTTT	CATSSDMLNEKLFF
TRBV7-9	.	TRBJ2-1	.	14	TGTGCCAGCAGCAGAAGGAGGACTGGCAATGAGCAGTTCTTC	CASSRRRTGNEQFF
TRBV9	few	TRBJ2-1	TRBD2	16	TGTGCCAGCAGCGTCGCCCGGGCGGGGGGATACAATGAGCAGTTCTTC	CASSVARAGGYNEQFF
TRBV2	many	TRBJ2-1	.	15	TGTGCCACCGCGGAATCGTATGACTCCTACAATGAGCAGTTCTTC	CATAESYDSYNEQFF
TRBV18	many	TRBJ1-6	.	12	TGTGCCAGCTCACCCGCCAATTCACCCCTCCACTTT	CASSPANSPLHF
TRBV4-1	.	TRBJ1-5	.	15	TGCGCCAGCAGCCAGAGGGCGGATAGCAATCAGCCCCAGCATTTT	CASSQRADSNQPQHF
TRBV6-1	.	TRBJ1-2	.	13	TGTGCCAGCAGTTCGGGTCTTACCTTCGGCTACACCTTC	CASSSGLTFGYTF
TRBV20-1	few	TRBJ1-5	.	12	TGCAGTGCTATGACAGGCAATCAGCCCCAGCATTTT	CSAMTGNQPQHF
TRBV10-3	.	TRBJ2-2	TRBD1	17	TGTGCCATCAGTGAAGGCCCGGACAGGACTTACACCGGGGAGCTGTTTTTT	CAISEGPDRTYTGELFF
TRBV10-3	many	TRBJ2-2	.	17	TGTGCCATCAGTGACCCCGGACAGACGCTGAACACCGGGGAGCTGTTTTTT	CAISDPGQTLNTGELFF
TRBV12-3/TRBV12-4	many	TRBJ2-5	TRBD1	17	TGTGCCAGCAGCCCATGGATCCGGGGACAGGGACGAGAGACCCAGTACTTC	CASSPWIRGQGRETQYF
TRBV27	many	TRBJ2-2	.	14	TGTGCCAGCAGTTTTCTCGGGGCCGGCGGGGAGCTGTTTTTT	CASSFLGAGGELFF
TRBV6-1	many	TRBJ2-3	.	15	TGTGCCAGCACCGACTGGGGGGACTCCACAGATACGCAGTATTTT	CASTDWGDSTDTQYF
TRBV7-9	many	TRBJ2-7	TRBD1	16	TGTGCCAGCAGCGCCCAAACCGGGACAGGGGCCTACGAGCAGTACTTC	CASSAQTGTGAYEQYF
TRBV10-2	.	TRBJ2-5	.	15	TGCGCCAGCAGTGAGTCGGGTATACTATGGGAGACCCAGTACTTC	CASSESGILWETQYF
TRBV3-1	.	TRBJ2-1	.	16	TGTGCCAGCAGCCAGGGTATAGCGAGCTCCTACAATGAGCAGTTCTTC	CASSQGIASSYNEQFF
TRBV7-2	many	TRBJ1-2	.	14	TGTGCCAGCAGCTTAATATCAAACAGGGATGGCTACACCTTC	CASSLISNRDGYTF
TRBV7-2	.	TRBJ2-3	TRBD2	17	TGTGCCAGCAGCCCCCGGACTAGCGGGAGGTTAACAGATACGCAGTATTTT	CASSPRTSGRLTDTQYF
TRBV3-1	.	TRBJ2-7	.	13	TGTGCCAGCAGTCAGCAGTTGGGGGGCGAGCAGTACTTC	CASSQQLGGEQYF
TRBV20-1	many	TRBJ2-5	TRBD2	14	TGCAGTGCTAGAGGGGACTATCCCCAAGAGACCCAGTACTTC	CSARGDYPQETQYF
TRBV11-2	many	TRBJ1-2	.	17	TGTGCCAGCAGCTTTTCCTCGGACGGACTCAACAACTATGGCTACACCTTC	CASSFSSDGLNNYGYTF
TRBV9	few	TRBJ2-5	TRBD1	15	TGTGCCAGCAGCGAGGGGACAGCTATGGGAGAGACCCGGTACTTC	CASSEGTAMGETRYF
TRBV18	.	TRBJ2-3	TRBD1	15	TGTGCCAGCTCACCAATGGGACAGAGCACAGATACGCAGTATTTT	CASSPMGQSTDTQYF